This T cell receptor (beta chain) was recorded in a study of human versus mouse CDR3 diversity and MHC coevolution. V shed 1 base, J shed 0 bases, and the junction held 8 bases outside the gene matches. Germline CDR1 and CDR2: SGHTA and FQGNSA. This CDR3 is 17 amino acids long. About this clone: Its antigen is still unknown.

Study-wide points: Human CDR3s averaged more deletions and insertions than mouse CDR3s.

Libraries were prepared by immunoSEQ multiplex PCR; TCRdb keeps only in-frame clonotypes and omits some of them. The sample yields roughly 81,000 clones, roughly 95% seen once. Source material: naive CD4+ T cells from blood. Noted subset: CD45RO-negative CD62L-positive naive CD4 T cells. The chain carries TRBV7-2 and TRBJ2-7; 8 positions match TRBD2. The sequence came from a person between 25 and 70 years old in good health. In DNA, the CDR3 is TGTGCCAGCAGCTTAGTCTTTAGCGGGGTTAGCTCCTACGAGCAGTACTTC. Translated: CASSLVFSGVSSYEQYF.